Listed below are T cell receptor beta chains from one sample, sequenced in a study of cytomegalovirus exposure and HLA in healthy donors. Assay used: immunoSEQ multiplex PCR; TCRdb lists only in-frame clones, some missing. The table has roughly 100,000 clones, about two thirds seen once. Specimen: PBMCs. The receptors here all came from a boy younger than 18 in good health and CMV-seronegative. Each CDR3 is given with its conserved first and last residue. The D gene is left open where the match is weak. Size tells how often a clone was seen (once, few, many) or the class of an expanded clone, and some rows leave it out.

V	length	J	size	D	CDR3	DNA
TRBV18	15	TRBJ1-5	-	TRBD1	CASSPAGTANQPQHF	TGTGCCAGCTCACCCGCGGGGACAGCCAATCAGCCCCAGCATTTT
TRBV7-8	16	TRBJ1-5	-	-	CASSLAPRRGNQPQHF	TGTGCCAGCAGCTTAGCCCCCCGACGGGGCAATCAGCCCCAGCATTTT
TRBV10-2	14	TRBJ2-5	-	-	CASSESVHGETQYF	TGCGCCAGCAGTGAGTCTGTCCACGGGGAGACCCAGTACTTC
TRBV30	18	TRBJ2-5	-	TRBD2	CAWSGFPSGRVAGETQYF	TGTGCCTGGAGCGGATTCCCTAGCGGGAGGGTCGCGGGGGAGACCCAGTACTTC
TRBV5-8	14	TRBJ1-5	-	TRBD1	CASSVGQGNQPQHF	TGTGCCAGCAGCGTGGGACAGGGTAATCAGCCCCAGCATTTT
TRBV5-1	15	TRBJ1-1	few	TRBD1	CASSLRGQGNTEAFF	TGCGCCAGCAGCTTGCGTGGACAGGGAAACACTGAAGCTTTCTTT
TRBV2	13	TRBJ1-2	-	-	CASSDGETYGYTF	TGTGCCAGCAGTGACGGGGAAACCTATGGCTACACCTTC
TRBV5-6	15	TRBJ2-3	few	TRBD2	CASSLVGGSTDTQYF	TGTGCCAGCAGCTTGGTGGGGGGGAGCACAGATACGCAGTATTTT
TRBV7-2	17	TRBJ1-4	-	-	CASSQHWGAATNEKLFF	TGTGCCAGCAGCCAGCACTGGGGAGCCGCAACTAATGAAAAACTGTTTTTT
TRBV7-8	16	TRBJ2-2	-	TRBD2	CASSQTSGRSAGELFF	TGTGCCAGCAGCCAGACTAGCGGGAGGAGTGCCGGGGAGCTGTTTTTT
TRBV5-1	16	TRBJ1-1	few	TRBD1	CASSFDPGQMNTEAFF	TGCGCCAGCAGCTTCGACCCGGGACAGATGAACACTGAAGCTTTCTTT
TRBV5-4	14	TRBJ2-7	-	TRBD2	CASSGMGGAYEQYF	TGTGCCAGCAGCGGAATGGGGGGGGCCTACGAGCAGTACTTC
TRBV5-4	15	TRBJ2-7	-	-	CASSLDGVPPYEQYF	TGTGCCAGCAGCCTAGACGGGGTCCCTCCCTACGAGCAGTACTTC
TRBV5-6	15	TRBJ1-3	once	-	CASSYQGGSGNTIYF	TGTGCCAGCAGCTATCAAGGAGGCTCTGGAAACACCATATATTTT
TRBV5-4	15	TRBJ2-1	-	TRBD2	CASSDVTSGGNEQFF	TGTGCCAGCAGCGACGTGACTAGCGGGGGAAATGAGCAGTTCTTC
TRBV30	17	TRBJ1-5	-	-	CAWSVDPGSAGNQPQHF	TGTGCCTGGAGTGTAGACCCCGGGTCAGCTGGCAATCAGCCCCAGCATTTT
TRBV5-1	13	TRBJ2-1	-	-	CASSPLADREQFF	TGCGCCAGCAGTCCGCTGGCAGATCGTGAGCAGTTCTTC
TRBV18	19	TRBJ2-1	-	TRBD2	CASSPYTPTSGPSYNEQFF	TGTGCCAGCTCGCCTTACACGCCCACTAGCGGACCCTCCTACAATGAGCAGTTCTTC
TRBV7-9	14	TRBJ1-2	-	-	CASSLVDRFYGYTF	TGTGCCAGCAGCCTAGTTGACAGGTTCTATGGCTACACCTTC
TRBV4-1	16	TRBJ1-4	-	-	CASSQESGWGREKLFF	TGCGCCAGCAGCCAAGAGTCAGGGTGGGGAAGAGAAAAACTGTTTTTT
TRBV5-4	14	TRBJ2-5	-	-	CASSPTIVQETQYF	TGTGCCAGCAGCCCCACCATAGTACAAGAGACCCAGTACTTC
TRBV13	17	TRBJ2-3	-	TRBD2	CASSPRPGGGGTDTQYF	TGTGCCAGCAGCCCCCGACCGGGAGGGGGTGGGACAGATACGCAGTATTTT
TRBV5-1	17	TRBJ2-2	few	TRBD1	CASSESIDRGYTGELFF	TGCGCCAGCAGCGAATCGATCGACAGGGGGTACACCGGGGAGCTGTTTTTT
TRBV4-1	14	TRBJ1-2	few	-	CASSVRSAGDGYTF	TGCGCCAGCAGCGTACGGTCGGCAGGGGATGGCTACACCTTC
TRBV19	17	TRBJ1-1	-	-	CASSISEYKGVNTEAFF	TGTGCCAGTAGTATATCGGAGTATAAGGGGGTGAACACTGAAGCTTTCTTT
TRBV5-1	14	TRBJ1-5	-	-	CASSLGGDDQPQHF	TGCGCCAGCAGCTTGGGGGGAGACGATCAGCCCCAGCATTTT
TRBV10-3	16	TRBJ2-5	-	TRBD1	CAISDPTGYLGETQYF	TGTGCCATCAGTGATCCGACAGGGTATTTGGGAGAGACCCAGTACTTC
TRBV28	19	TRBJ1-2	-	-	CASSLERFGTALANYGYTF	TGTGCCAGCAGTTTGGAAAGGTTTGGCACAGCCTTAGCTAACTATGGCTACACCTTC
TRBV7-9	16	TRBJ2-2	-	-	CASSPWTVRDTGELFF	TGTGCCAGCAGCCCATGGACAGTAAGGGACACCGGGGAGCTGTTTTTT
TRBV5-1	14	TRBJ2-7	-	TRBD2	CASSLGLADYEQYF	TGCGCCAGCAGCTTGGGCCTAGCGGATTACGAGCAGTACTTC
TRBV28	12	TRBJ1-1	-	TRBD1	CASSHRGGGAFF	TGTGCCAGCAGTCACAGGGGAGGTGGGGCTTTCTTT
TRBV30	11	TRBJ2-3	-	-	CAWSGGDTQYF	TGTGCCTGGAGCGGAGGTGATACGCAGTATTTT
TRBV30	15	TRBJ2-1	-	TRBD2	CAWRLTSGGPHEQFF	TGTGCCTGGAGGCTCACTAGCGGGGGCCCCCATGAGCAGTTCTTC
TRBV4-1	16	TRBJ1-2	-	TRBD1	CASSQGGTGGWYGYTF	TGCGCCAGCAGCCAAGGTGGGACAGGGGGTTGGTATGGCTACACCTTC
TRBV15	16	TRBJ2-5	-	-	CATSRDWDWEQETQYF	TGTGCCACCAGCAGAGATTGGGACTGGGAACAAGAGACCCAGTACTTC
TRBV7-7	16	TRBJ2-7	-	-	CASSPGVALGAYEQYF	TGTGCTAGCAGCCCCGGTGTAGCCCTAGGCGCCTACGAGCAGTACTTC
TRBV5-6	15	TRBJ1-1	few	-	CASSLGLIEVTEAFF	TGTGCCAGCAGCTTGGGGCTCATCGAGGTCACTGAAGCTTTCTTT
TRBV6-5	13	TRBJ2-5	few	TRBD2	CASSSAGVETQYF	TGTGCCAGCAGCTCAGCGGGGGTGGAGACCCAGTACTTC
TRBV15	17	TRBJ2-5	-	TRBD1	CATSRDLGQAQLGTQYF	TGTGCCACCAGCAGAGATTTGGGACAGGCCCAACTAGGGACCCAGTACTTC
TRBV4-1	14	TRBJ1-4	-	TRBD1	CASSQRGQAEKLFF	TGCGCCAGCAGCCAGCGGGGACAGGCTGAAAAACTGTTTTTT